This TCR beta chain originates from a study of brain T cells in children with intractable seizures. Findings and limits, study-wide: Viral specificity was inferred only from CDR3 similarity; HCMV serostatus was unknown. Absence of clones before surgery may stem from lower sequencing depth.

Sequencing used immunoSEQ multiplex PCR; TCRdb keeps in-frame clones, though not all of them. Found here are 110,000 or so clones, around 94% of them singletons; the top ten hold under 4.5%. This clone was observed a few times. Its target is unknown. This CDR3 region has 14 residues. From germline, CDR1 is MRHNA and CDR2 SNTAGT. V lost 0 bases, J lost 4 bases, and 0 bases stayed unmatched. Only cases whose brain tissue showed the highest T cell transcript signatures were sequenced. The clonotype comes from a boy under two years old with hemimegalencephaly and intractable seizures. This specimen was peripheral blood, taken at surgery. This chain joins TRBV6-4 and TRBJ2-3, with 8 positions matching TRBD1. CDR3 nucleotides: TGTGCCAGCAGTGACTCGACAGGGGCAGATACGCAGTATTTT. Translated: CASSDSTGADTQYF.